This entry features one T cell receptor (beta chain) sequence. This specimen belongs to a study of blood T cell repertoires in COVID-19. Study-level information: PBMCs, B-cell-depleted T cells, or T cells were the source of the cDNA or gDNA that made up the material.

V lost 1 base and J 2 bases, leaving 11 bases between the germline ends. Germline V gives CDR1 SEHNR, CDR2 FQNEAQ (reference sequence). This CDR3 contains 15 residues. In the authors' workflow: Amplified reference gene primers provided the basis for estimating nucleated cell counts. Generated by immunoSEQ multiplex PCR, the TCRdb table keeps only in-frame clones and is missing some. V and J calls and clone size are those listed in that table; D and trimming were worked out from the DNA. The sample yields 95,000 to 100,000 clones, roughly 92% seen once. The sequenced sample was peripheral blood. The gene calls are TRBV7-9 and TRBJ1-1; no reliable D call. This receptor was taken from a man in his fifties or sixties with active COVID-19. For the CDR3, the DNA is TGTGCCAGCAGCTTAGTGCCCAGGTCTAACACTGAAGCTTTCTTT. It specifies CASSLVPRSNTEAFF. Drawing the rest from reference TRBV7-9 and TRBJ1-1, the complete variable domain is DTGVSQNPRHKITKRGQNVTFRCDPISEHNRLYWYRQTLGQGPEFLTYFQNEAQLEKSRLLSDRFSAERPKGSFSTLEIQRTEQGDSAMYLCASSLVPRSNTEAFFGQGTRLTVV.